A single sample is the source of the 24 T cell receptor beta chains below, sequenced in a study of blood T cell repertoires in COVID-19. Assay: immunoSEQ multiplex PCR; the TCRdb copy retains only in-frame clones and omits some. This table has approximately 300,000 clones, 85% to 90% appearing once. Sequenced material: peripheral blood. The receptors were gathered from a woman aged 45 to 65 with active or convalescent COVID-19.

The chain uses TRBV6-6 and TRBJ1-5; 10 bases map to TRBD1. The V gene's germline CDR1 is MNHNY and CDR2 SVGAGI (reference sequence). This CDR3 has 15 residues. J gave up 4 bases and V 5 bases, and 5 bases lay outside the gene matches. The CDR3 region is CASSPDRGPNQPQHF. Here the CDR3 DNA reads TGTGCCAGCAGTCCCGACAGGGGGCCTAATCAGCCCCAGCATTTT.

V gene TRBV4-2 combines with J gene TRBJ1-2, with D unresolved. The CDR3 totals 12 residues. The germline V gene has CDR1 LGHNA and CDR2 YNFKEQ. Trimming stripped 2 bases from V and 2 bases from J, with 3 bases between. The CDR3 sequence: CASSQLNYGYTF. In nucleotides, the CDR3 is TGTGCCAGCAGCCAATTAAACTATGGCTACACCTTC.

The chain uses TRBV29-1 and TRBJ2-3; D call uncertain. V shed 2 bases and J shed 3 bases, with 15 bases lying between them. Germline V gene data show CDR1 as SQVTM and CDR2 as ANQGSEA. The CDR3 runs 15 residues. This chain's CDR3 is CSVEYTGGDTDTQYF. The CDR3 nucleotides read TGCAGCGTTGAATACACCGGCGGTGATACAGATACGCAGTATTTT.

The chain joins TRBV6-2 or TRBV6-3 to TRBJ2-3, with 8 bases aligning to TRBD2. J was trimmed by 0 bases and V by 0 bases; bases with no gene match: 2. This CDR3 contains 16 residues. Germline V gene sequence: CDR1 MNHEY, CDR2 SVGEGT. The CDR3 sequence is CASSYSSGVSTDTQYF. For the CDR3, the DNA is TGTGCCAGCAGTTACTCTAGCGGGGTTAGCACAGATACGCAGTATTTT.

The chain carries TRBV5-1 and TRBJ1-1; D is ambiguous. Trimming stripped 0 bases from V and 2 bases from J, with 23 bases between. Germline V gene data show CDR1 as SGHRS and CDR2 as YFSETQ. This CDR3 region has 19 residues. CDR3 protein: CASSLEPGSGIPLNTEAFF. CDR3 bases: TGCGCCAGCAGCTTGGAACCGGGCAGCGGGATACCCCTTAACACTGAAGCTTTCTTT. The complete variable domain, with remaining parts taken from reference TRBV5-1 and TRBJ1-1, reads KAGVTQTPRYLIKTRGQQVTLSCSPISGHRSVSWYQQTPGQGLQFLFEYFSETQRNKGNFPGRFSGRQFSNSRSEMNVSTLELGDSALYLCASSLEPGSGIPLNTEAFFGQGTRLTVV.

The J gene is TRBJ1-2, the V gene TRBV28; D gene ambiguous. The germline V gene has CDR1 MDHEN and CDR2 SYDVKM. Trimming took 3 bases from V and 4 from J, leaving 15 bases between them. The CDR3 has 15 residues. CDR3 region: CASSFLARHPYGYTF. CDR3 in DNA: TGTGCCAGCAGTTTCCTCGCCAGACATCCCTATGGCTACACCTTC.

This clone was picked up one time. The CDR3 sequence is CASSLWGDTIYF. Here the CDR3 DNA reads TGTGCCAGCAGTTTATGGGGGGACACCATATATTTT. The V and J genes are TRBV12-3 or TRBV12-4 and TRBJ1-3; a weak D match, TRBD1 (5 bases). The length of the CDR3 is 12 residues. With 2 bases removed from V and 8 bases from J, the gap between germline ends came to 7 bases.

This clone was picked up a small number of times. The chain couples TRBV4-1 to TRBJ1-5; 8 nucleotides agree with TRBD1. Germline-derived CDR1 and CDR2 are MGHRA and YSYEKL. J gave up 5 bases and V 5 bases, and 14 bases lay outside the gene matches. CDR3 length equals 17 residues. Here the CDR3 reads CASSDRKQGEADQPQHF. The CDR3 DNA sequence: TGCGCCAGCAGCGACCGAAAACAGGGGGAAGCGGATCAGCCCCAGCATTTT.

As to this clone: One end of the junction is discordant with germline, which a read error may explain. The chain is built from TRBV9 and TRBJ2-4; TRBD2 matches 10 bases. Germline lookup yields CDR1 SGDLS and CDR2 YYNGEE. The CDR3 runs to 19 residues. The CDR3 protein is CARSPEGASGGVVKNIQYF. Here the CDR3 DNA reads TGTGCCCGCAGCCCCGAGGGGGCCAGCGGGGGGGTGGTCAAAAACATTCAGTACTTC.

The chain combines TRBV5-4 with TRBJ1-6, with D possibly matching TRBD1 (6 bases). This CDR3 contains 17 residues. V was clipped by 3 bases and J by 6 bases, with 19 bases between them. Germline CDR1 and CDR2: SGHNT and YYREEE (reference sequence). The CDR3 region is CASSSQGQGLGNSPLHF. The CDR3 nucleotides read TGTGCCAGCAGCTCACAGGGTCAGGGATTGGGTAATTCACCCCTCCACTTT.

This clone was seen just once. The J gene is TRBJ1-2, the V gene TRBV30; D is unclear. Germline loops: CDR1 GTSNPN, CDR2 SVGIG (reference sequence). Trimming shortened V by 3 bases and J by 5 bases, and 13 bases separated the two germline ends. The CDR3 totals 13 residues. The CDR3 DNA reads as TGTGCCTGGAGCACTGGGCCGACGTATGGCTACACCTTC. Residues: CAWSTGPTYGYTF.

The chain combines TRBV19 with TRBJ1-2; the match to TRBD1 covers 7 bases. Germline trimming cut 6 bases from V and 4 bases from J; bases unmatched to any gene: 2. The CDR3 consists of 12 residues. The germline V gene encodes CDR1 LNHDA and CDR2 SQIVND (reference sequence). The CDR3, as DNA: TGTGCCAGTAGCCAGGGGGGCTATGGCTACACCTTC. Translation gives CASSQGGYGYTF.

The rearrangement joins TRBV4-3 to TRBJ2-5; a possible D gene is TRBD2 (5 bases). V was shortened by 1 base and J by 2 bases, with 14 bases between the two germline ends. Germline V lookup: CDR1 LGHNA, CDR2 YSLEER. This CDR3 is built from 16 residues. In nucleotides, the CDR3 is TGCGCCAGCAGCCAAGGGGCGAGGGCATCACAAGAGACCCAGTACTTC. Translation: CASSQGARASQETQYF.

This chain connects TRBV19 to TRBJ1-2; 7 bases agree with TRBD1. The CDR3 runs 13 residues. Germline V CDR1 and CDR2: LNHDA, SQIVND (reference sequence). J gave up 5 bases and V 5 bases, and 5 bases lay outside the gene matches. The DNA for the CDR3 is TGTGCCAGTAGTGCCCCAGGGGGGTATGGCTACACCTTC. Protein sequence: CASSAPGGYGYTF.

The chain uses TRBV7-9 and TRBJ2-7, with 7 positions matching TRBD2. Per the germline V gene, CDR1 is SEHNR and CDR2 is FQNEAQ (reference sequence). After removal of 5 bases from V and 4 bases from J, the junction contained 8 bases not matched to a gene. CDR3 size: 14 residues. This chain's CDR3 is CASSPGASGYEQYF. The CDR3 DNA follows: TGTGCCAGCAGCCCCGGGGCTAGCGGATACGAGCAGTACTTC.

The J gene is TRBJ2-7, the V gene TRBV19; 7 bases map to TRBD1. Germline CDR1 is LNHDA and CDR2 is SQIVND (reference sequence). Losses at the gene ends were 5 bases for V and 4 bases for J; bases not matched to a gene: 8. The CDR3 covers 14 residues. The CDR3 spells CASSVRDSRYEQYF. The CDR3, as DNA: TGTGCCAGTAGTGTCCGGGACAGCCGTTACGAGCAGTACTTC.

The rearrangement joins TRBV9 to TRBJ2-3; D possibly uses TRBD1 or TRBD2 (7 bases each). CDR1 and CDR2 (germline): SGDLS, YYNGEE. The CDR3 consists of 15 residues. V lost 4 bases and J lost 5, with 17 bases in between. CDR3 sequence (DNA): TGTGCCAGCAGCCTAGGGAGGGGGCACGGAGATACGCAGTATTTT. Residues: CASSLGRGHGDTQYF.

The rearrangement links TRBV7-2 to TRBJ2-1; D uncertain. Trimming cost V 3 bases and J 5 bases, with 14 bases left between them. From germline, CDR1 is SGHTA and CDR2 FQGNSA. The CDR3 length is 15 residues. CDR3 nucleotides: TGTGCCAGCAGCTTGGCCGGAGCCATAAACAATGAGCAGTTCTTC. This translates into CASSLAGAINNEQFF.

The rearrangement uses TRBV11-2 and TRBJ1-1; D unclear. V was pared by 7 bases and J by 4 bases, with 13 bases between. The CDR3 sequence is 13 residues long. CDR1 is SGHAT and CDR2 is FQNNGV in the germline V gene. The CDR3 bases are TGTGCCAGCACCACGACCCCGGGCACTGAAGCTTTCTTT. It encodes CASTTTPGTEAFF.

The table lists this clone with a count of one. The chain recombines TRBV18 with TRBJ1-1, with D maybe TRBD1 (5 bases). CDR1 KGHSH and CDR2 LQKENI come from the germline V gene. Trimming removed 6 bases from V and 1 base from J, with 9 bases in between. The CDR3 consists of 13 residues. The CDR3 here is CASSLGQNTEAFF. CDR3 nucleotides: TGTGCCAGCTCCCTAGGACAGAACACTGAAGCTTTCTTT.

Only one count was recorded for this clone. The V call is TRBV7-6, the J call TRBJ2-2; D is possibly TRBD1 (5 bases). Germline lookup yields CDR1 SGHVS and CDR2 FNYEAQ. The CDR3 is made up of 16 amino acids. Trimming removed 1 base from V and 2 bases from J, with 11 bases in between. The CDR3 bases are TGTGCCAGCAGCTTAGTTACAGGTTCTAACACCGGGGAGCTGTTTTTT. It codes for CASSLVTGSNTGELFF.

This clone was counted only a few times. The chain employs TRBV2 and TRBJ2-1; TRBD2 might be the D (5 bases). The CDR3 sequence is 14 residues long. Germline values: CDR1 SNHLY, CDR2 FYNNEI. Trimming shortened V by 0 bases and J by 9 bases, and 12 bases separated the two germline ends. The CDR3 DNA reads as TGTGCCAGCAGTGAAGCGCTTCGAGGGATTGAGCAGTTCTTC. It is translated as CASSEALRGIEQFF. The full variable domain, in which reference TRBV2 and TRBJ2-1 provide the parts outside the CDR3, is EPEVTQTPSHQVTQMGQEVILRCVPISNHLYFYWYRQILGQKVEFLVSFYNNEISEKSEIFDDQFSVERPDGSNFTLKIRSTKLEDSAMYFCASSEALRGIEQFFGPGTRLTVL.

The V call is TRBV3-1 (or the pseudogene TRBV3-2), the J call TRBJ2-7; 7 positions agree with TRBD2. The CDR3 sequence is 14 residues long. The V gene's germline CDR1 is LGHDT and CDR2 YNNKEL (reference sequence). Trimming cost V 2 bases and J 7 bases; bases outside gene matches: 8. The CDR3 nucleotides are TGTGCCAGCAGCCAACCGGGACTATCTCTGGAGCAGTACTTC. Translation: CASSQPGLSLEQYF.

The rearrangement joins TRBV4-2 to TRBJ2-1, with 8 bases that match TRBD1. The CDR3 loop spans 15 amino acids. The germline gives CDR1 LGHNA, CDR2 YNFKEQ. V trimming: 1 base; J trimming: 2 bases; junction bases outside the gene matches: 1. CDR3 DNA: TGTGCCAGCAGCCAAGCAGGGGGCACCTACAATGAGCAGTTCTTC. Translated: CASSQAGGTYNEQFF.